This T cell receptor beta chain is drawn from a study of T cell repertoires in aging, cancer and after chemotherapy. The wider study: Six age groups, ranging from 30 or younger to 70 or older, included the donors. Repeat sampling of healthy donors over several months to years showed clear clonal overlap. Findings of the study overall: The repertoire data cannot show anything about immunological memory following chemotherapy. Compared with age-matched healthy donors, untreated hematological or solid cancer patients showed higher blood TCR clonality.

A mixed TRB-A/B primer pool amplified rearranged TRB by multiplex touch-down PCR. A single record per CDR3 protein comes from TCRdb applying MiXCR to the multiplex PCR reads. The table shows around 11,000 distinct CDR3 sequences, with approximately 41% occurring only once. The template was genomic DNA from peripheral blood, not RNA. The sample holds a few counts of this clonotype. Its antigen is as yet unknown. This TCR was sampled from a human donor in good health. The specimen sequenced was blood.

DNA of the CDR3: TGTGCCATCAGTGAGTCCTACCGAGACTATGGCTACACCTTC. Translating gives CAISESYRDYGYTF. The chain uses TRBV10-3 and TRBJ1-2; no clear D gene. This CDR3 comprises 14 residues. The V end was cut by 0 bases, the J end by 3 bases, with 8 bases between. Germline CDR1 reads ENHRY; CDR2 reads SYGVKD.